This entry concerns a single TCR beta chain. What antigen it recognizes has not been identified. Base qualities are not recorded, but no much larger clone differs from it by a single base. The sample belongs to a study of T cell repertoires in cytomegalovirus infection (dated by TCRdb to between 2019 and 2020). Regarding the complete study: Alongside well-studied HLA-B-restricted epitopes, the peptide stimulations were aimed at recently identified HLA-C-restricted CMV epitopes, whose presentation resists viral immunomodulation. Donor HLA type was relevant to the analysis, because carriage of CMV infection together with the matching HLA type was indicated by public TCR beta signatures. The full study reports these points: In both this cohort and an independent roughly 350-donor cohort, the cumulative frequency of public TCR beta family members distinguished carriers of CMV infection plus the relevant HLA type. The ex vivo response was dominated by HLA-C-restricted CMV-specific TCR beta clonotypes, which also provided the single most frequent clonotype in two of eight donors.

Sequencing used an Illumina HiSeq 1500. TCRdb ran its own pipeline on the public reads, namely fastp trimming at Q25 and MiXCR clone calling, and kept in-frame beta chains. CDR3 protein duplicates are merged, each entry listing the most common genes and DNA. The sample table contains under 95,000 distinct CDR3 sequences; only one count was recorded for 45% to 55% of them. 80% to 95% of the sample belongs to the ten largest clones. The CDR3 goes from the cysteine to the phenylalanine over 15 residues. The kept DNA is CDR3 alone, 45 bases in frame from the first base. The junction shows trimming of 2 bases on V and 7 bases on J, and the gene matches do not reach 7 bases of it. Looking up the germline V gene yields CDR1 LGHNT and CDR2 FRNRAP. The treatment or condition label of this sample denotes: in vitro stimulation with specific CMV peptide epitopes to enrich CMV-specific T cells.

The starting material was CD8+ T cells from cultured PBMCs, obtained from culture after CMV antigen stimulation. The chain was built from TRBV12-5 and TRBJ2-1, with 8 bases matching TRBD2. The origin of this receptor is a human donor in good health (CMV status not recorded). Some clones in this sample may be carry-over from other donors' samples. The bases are TGTGCTAGTGGTTTGTCGGGGGGGTCGGGGAATGAGCAGTTCTTC. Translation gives CASGLSGGSGNEQFF. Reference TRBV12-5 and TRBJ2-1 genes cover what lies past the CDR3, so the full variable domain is DARVTQTPRHKVTEMGQEVTMRCQPILGHNTVFWYRQTMMQGLELLAYFRNRAPLDDSGMPKDRFSAEMPDATLATLKIQPSEPRDSAVYFCASGLSGGSGNEQFFGPGTRLTVL.